A selection of T cell receptor beta chains follows, all from one sample in a study of T-cell reconstitution after alpha-beta-depleted transplantation in children. From the PCR reads, TCRdb called clonotypes with MiXCR, one entry per CDR3 protein. Of a few hundred thousand distinct CDR3 sequences listed, around 10% are singletons. The input for sequencing was PBMCs, taken before TCRalphabeta/CD19-depleted stem cell transplant. The source is a boy in the first two years of life with acute myeloid leukemia, due to receive a stem cell transplant. Both conserved end residues are part of each CDR3. The D gene is left open where the match is weak. Expanded clones get a size class; other rows say once, few or many, or leave the size out.

>TRBV7-3|-|14|-|TRBJ2-2
TGTGCCAGCAGCTTAGGATCGGACACCGGGGAGCTGTTTTTT
CASSLGSDTGELFF
>TRBV11-2|-|14|many|TRBJ1-2
TGTGCCAGCAGCTTCCCGGGAGCCCACTATGGCTACACCTTC
CASSFPGAHYGYTF
>TRBV7-3|TRBD2|15|many|TRBJ2-5
TGTGCCAGCAGCCCGACTAGCGGGGGGTATGAGACCCAGTACTTC
CASSPTSGGYETQYF
>TRBV19|-|15|few|TRBJ2-7
TGTGCCAGTAGCGCCAGGGGAATAGCTACCTACGAGCAGTACTTC
CASSARGIATYEQYF
>TRBV20-1|-|13|many|TRBJ2-2
TGCAGTGTGGCCCGACAGGCGGACGGGGAGCTGTTTTTT
CSVARQADGELFF
>TRBV20-1|TRBD1|14|-|TRBJ1-5
TGCAGTGCTTGGCCAGACAGGGGTGGACAGCCCCAGCATTTT
CSAWPDRGGQPQHF
>TRBV7-2|TRBD2|16|many|TRBJ2-5
TGTGCCAGCGGTTCCCGGTCGGGGGGGCCGAGGGAGACCCAGTACTTC
CASGSRSGGPRETQYF
>TRBV7-9|-|14|many|TRBJ2-5
TGTGCCAGCAGTCCCGGGACTGACCAAGAGACCCAGTACTTC
CASSPGTDQETQYF
>TRBV7-2|-|22|-|TRBJ2-5
TGTGCCAGCAGCTTATTTGGGGGCAGGCAAGACCCAGACCATGGGCAGCAAGAGACCCAGTACTTC
CASSLFGGRQDPDHGQQETQYF
>TRBV6-5|-|15|many|TRBJ2-7
TGTGCCAGCAGTTACCCTGGGCCCAAGGGCTACGAGCAGTACTTC
CASSYPGPKGYEQYF
>TRBV21-1|-|16|many|TRBJ2-7
TGTGCCAGCAGCAAATACCTGAACGCGGACAGGGGGATGTCCTACTTC
CASSKYLNADRGMSYF
>TRBV12-3/TRBV12-4|-|11|-|TRBJ2-7
TGTGCCAGCAGTCGTTTCCACAAGCAGTACTTC
CASSRFHKQYF
>TRBV21-1|-|15|-|TRBJ2-1
TGTGCCAGCAGGAAAATCGGACAGGAGAACAATGAGCAGTTCTTC
CASRKIGQENNEQFF
>TRBV7-3|TRBD2|13|many|TRBJ2-3
TGTGCCAGTAGCGGGGGGGCCGGAGATACGCAGTATTTT
CASSGGAGDTQYF
>TRBV7-2|-|15|many|TRBJ1-1
TGTGCCAGCAGCTTTCTTATCCGAGGGAACACTGAAGCTTTCTTT
CASSFLIRGNTEAFF
>TRBV20-1|TRBD1|14|many|TRBJ2-1
TGCAGTGCTAGTCCAGGGGGCCTTTACAATGAGCAGTTCTTC
CSASPGGLYNEQFF
>TRBV5-5|-|15|many|TRBJ1-2
TGTGCCAGCAGCTCCGATCGGTCATCTAACTATGGCTACACCTTC
CASSSDRSSNYGYTF
>TRBV2|-|11|many|TRBJ2-4
TGTGCCAGCAGTTGGGGTGACATTCAGTACTTC
CASSWGDIQYF
>TRBV30|-|15|many|TRBJ1-2
TGTGCCTGGAACTACGGTATTCATCCTAACTATGGCTACACCTTC
CAWNYGIHPNYGYTF
>TRBV12-3/TRBV12-4|TRBD1|14|many|TRBJ1-2
TGTGCCAGCAGTCCAGGACAGGGTCGAGGTGGCTACACCTTC
CASSPGQGRGGYTF